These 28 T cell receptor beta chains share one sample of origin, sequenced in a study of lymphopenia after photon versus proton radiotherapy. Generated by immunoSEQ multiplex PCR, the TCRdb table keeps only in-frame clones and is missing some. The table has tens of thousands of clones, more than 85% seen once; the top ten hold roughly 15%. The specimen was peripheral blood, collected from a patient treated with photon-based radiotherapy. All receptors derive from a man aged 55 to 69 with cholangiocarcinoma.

The CDR3 is CASSQDRNEQYF. CDR3 DNA: TGCGCCAGCAGCCAAGACCGAAACGAGCAGTACTTC. This sequence joins TRBV4-1 and TRBJ2-7; D remains ambiguous. V was clipped by 0 bases and J by 5 bases, with 5 bases between them. The CDR3 has 12 amino acids. The germline gives CDR1 MGHRA, CDR2 YSYEKL.

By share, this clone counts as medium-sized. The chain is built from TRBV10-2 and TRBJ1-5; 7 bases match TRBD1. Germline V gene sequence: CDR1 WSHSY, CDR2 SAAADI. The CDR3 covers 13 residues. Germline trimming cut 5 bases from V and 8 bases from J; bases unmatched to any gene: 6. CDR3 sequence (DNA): TGCGCCAGCAGTCCCAGGGGGGGAGAGCCCCAGCATTTT. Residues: CASSPRGGEPQHF.

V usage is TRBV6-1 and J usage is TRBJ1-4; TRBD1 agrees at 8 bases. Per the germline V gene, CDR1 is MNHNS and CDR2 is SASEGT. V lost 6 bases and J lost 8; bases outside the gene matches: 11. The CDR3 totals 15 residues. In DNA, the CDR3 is TGTGCCAGCAGCGGTTCACAGGGGGGCCGGGAAAAACTGTTTTTT. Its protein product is CASSGSQGGREKLFF.

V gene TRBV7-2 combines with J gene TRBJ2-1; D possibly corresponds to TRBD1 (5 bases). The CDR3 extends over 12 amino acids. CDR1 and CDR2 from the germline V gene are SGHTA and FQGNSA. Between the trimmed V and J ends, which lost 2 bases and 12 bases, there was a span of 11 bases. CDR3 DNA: TGTGCCAGCAGCTTAAGGGCAGGGCGGCAGTTCTTC. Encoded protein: CASSLRAGRQFF. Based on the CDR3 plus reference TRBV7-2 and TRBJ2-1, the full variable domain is GAGVSQSPSNKVTEKGKDVELRCDPISGHTALYWYRQSLGQGLEFLIYFQGNSAPDKSGLPSDRFSAERTGGSVSTLTIQRTQQEDSAVYLCASSLRAGRQFFGPGTRLTVL.

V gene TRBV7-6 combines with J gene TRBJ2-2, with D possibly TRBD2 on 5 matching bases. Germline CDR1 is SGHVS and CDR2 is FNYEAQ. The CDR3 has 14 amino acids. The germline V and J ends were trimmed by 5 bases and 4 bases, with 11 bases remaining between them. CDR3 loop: CASSPSGGTGELFF. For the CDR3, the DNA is TGTGCCAGCAGCCCAAGCGGAGGCACCGGGGAGCTGTTTTTT.

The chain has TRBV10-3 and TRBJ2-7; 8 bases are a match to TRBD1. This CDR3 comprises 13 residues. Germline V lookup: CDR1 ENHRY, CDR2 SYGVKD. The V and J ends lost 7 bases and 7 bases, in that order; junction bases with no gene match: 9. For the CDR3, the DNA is TGTGCCATCAATCCAGGGGGCAACGCGGAGCAGTACTTC. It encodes CAINPGGNAEQYF.

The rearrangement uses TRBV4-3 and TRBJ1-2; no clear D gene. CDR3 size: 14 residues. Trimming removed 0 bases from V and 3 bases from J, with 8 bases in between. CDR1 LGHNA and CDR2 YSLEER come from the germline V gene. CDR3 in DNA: TGCGCCAGCAGCCAAGATGAGTTAGACTATGGCTACACCTTC. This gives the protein CASSQDELDYGYTF.

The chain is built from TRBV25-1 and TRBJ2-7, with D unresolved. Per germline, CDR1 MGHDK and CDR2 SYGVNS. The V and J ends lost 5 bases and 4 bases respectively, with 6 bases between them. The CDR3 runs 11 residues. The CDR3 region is CASSMLYEQYF. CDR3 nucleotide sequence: TGTGCCAGCAGTATGTTGTACGAGCAGTACTTC.

CDR3: CASSYLLSGTEAFF. CDR3 sequence (DNA): TGTGCCAGCAGTTACCTACTAAGCGGCACTGAAGCTTTCTTT. The chain combines TRBV6-5 with TRBJ1-1, with no clear D. The germline V gene has CDR1 MNHEY and CDR2 SVGAGI. Between the trimmed V and J ends, which lost 2 bases and 4 bases, there was a span of 11 bases. The CDR3 length is 14 residues.

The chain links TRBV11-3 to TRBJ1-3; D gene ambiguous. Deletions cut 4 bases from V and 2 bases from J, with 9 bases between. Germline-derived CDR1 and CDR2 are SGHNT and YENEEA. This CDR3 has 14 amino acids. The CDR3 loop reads CASSSREPGNTIYF. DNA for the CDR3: TGTGCCAGCAGCTCACGGGAACCTGGAAACACCATATATTTT.

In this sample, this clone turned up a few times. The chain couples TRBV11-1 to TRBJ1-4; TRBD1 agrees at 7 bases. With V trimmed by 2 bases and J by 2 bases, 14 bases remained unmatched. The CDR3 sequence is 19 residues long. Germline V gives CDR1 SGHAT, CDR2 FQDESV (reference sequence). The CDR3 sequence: CASSLKGNRQGWTNEKLFF. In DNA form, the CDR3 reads TGTGCCAGCAGCTTAAAGGGGAATCGACAGGGCTGGACTAATGAAAAACTGTTTTTT.

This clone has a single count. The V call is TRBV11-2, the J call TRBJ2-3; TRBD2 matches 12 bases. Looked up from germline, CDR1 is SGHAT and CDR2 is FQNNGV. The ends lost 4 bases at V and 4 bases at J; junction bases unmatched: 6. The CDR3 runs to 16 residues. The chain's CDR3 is CASSSSGGVLSDTQYF. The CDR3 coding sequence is TGTGCCAGCAGCTCTAGCGGGGGGGTTCTCTCAGATACGCAGTATTTT. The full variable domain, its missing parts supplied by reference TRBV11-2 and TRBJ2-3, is EAGVAQSPRYKIIEKRQSVAFWCNPISGHATLYWYQQILGQGPKLLIQFQNNGVVDDSQLPKDRFSAERLKGVDSTLKIQPAKLEDSAVYLCASSSSGGVLSDTQYFGPGTRLTVL.

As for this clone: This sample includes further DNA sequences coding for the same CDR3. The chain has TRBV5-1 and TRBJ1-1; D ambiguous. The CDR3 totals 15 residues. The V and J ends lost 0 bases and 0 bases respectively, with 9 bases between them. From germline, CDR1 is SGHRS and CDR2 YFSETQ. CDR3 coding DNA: TGCGCCAGCAGCTTGGCCGGAGGGATGAACACTGAAGCTTTCTTT. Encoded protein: CASSLAGGMNTEAFF. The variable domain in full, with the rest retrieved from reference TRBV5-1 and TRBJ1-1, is KAGVTQTPRYLIKTRGQQVTLSCSPISGHRSVSWYQQTPGQGLQFLFEYFSETQRNKGNFPGRFSGRQFSNSRSEMNVSTLELGDSALYLCASSLAGGMNTEAFFGQGTRLTVV.

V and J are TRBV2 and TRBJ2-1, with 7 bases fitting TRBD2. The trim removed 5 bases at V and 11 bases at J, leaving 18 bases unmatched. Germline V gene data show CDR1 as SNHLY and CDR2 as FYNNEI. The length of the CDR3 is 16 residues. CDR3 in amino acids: CASSNEPPLDGGKQFF. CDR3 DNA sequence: TGTGCCAGCAGTAATGAACCTCCCTTGGACGGGGGGAAGCAGTTCTTC.

CDR3 DNA: TGTGCCAGCAGCCCTTCAGTACAGGCTGGGAATGAAAAACTGTTTTTT. It translates to CASSPSVQAGNEKLFF. V usage is TRBV4-2 and J usage is TRBJ1-4, with a possible D match to TRBD1 (5 bases). Germline CDR1 reads LGHNA; CDR2 reads YNFKEQ. V was trimmed by 4 bases and J by 5 bases, leaving 17 bases between them. The CDR3 spans 16 residues.

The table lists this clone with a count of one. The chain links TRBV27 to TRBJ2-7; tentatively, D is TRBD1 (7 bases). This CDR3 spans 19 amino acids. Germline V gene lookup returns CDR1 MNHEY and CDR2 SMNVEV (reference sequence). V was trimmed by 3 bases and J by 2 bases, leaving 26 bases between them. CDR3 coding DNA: TGTGCCAGCAGTTTCCATCCTGGGACAGTGGGACTCTCTACCTACGAGCAGTACTTC. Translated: CASSFHPGTVGLSTYEQYF.

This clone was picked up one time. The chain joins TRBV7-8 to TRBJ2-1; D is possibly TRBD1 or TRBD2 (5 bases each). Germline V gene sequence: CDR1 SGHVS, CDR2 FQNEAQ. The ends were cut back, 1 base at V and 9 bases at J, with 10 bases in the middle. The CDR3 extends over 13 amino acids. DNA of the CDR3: TGTGCCAGCAGCTTAGTGGGGGAGCGTGAGCAGTTCTTC. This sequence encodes CASSLVGEREQFF.

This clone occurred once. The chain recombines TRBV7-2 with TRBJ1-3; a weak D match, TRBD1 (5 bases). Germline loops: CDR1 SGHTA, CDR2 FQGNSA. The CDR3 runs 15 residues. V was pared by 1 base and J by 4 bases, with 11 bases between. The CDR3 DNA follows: TGTGCCAGCAGCTTAGGTCCAGGGTCCGGAAACACCATATATTTT. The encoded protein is CASSLGPGSGNTIYF. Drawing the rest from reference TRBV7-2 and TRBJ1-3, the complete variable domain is GAGVSQSPSNKVTEKGKDVELRCDPISGHTALYWYRQSLGQGLEFLIYFQGNSAPDKSGLPSDRFSAERTGGSVSTLTIQRTQQEDSAVYLCASSLGPGSGNTIYFGEGSWLTVV.

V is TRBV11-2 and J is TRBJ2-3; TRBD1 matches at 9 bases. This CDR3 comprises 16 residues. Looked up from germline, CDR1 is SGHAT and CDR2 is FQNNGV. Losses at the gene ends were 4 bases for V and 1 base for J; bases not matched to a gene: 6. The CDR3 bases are TGTGCCAGCAGCTCCTTCCGGGACAGGGGCACAGATACGCAGTATTTT. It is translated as CASSSFRDRGTDTQYF.

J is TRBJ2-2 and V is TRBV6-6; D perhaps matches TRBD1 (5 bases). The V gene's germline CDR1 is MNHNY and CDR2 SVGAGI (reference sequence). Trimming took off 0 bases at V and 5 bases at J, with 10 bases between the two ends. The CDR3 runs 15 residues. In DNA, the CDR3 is TGTGCCAGCAGTTACTCCAGGGAAGTGACCGGGGAGCTGTTTTTT. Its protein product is CASSYSREVTGELFF.

The CDR3 sequence: CASSLAAGGAGTEAFF. The CDR3 DNA reads TGCGCCAGCAGCTTGGCGGCAGGGGGCGCGGGCACTGAAGCTTTCTTT. V is TRBV5-1 and J is TRBJ1-1; 8 positions agree with TRBD1. CDR1 SGHRS and CDR2 YFSETQ come from the germline V gene. The CDR3 covers 16 residues. The V and J ends lost 0 bases and 4 bases, in that order; junction bases with no gene match: 8.

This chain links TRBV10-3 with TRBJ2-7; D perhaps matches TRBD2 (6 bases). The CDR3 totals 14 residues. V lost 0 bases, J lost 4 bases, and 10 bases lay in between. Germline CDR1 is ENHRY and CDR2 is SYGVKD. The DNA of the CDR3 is TGTGCCATCAGTGAGTCCGGGACTGGTTACGAGCAGTACTTC. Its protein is CAISESGTGYEQYF.

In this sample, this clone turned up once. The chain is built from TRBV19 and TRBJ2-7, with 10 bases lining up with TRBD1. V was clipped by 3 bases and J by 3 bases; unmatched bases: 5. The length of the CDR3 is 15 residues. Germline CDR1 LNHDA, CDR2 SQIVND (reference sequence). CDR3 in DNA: TGTGCCAGTAGTATCAACCGGGACAGGGGCTACGAGCAGTACTTC. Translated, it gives CASSINRDRGYEQYF. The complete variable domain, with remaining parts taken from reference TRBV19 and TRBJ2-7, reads DGGITQSPKYLFRKEGQNVTLSCEQNLNHDAMYWYRQDPGQGLRLIYYSQIVNDFQKGDIAEGYSVSREKKESFPLTVTSAQKNPTAFYLCASSINRDRGYEQYFGPGTRLTVT.

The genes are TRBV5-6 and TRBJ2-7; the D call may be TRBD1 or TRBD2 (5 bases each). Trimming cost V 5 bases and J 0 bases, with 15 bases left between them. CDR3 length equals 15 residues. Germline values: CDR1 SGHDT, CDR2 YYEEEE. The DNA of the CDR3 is TGTGCCAGCAGTTTTTACCGGGACGGCTCCTACGAGCAGTACTTC. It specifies CASSFYRDGSYEQYF.

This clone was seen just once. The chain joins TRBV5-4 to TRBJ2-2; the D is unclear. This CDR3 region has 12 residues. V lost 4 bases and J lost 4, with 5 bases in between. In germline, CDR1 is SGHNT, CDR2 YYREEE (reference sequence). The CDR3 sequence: CASSLSTGELFF. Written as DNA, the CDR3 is TGTGCCAGCAGCCTTAGCACCGGGGAGCTGTTTTTT. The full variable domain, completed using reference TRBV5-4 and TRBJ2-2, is ETGVTQSPTHLIKTRGQQVTLRCSSQSGHNTVSWYQQALGQGPQFIFQYYREEENGRGNFPPRFSGLQFPNYSSELNVNALELDDSALYLCASSLSTGELFFGEGSRLTVL.

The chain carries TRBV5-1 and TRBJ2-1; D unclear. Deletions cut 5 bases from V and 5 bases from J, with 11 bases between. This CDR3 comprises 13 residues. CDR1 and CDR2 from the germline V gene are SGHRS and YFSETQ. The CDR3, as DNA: TGCGCCAGCAGTACAATTACCGACAATGAGCAGTTCTTC. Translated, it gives CASSTITDNEQFF.

The CDR3 sequence: CASSLAGWPSGANVLTF. CDR3 nucleotides: TGTGCCAGCAGCTTGGCCGGTTGGCCCTCTGGGGCCAACGTCCTGACTTTC. The V and J genes are TRBV5-6 and TRBJ2-6; no clear D. The CDR3 spans 17 residues. V shed 0 bases and J shed 0 bases, with 10 bases lying between them. CDR1 and CDR2 (germline): SGHDT, YYEEEE. The entire variable domain, with the rest obtained from reference TRBV5-6 and TRBJ2-6, is as follows: DAGVTQSPTHLIKTRGQQVTLRCSPKSGHDTVSWYQQALGQGPQFIFQYYEEEERQRGNFPDRFSGHQFPNYSSELNVNALLLGDSALYLCASSLAGWPSGANVLTFGAGSRLTVL.

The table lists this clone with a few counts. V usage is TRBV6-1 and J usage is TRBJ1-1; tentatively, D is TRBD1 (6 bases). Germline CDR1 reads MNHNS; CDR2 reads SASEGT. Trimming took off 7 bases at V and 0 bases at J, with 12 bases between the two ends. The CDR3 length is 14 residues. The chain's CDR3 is CASILGGLNTEAFF. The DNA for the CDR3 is TGTGCCAGCATCCTAGGGGGATTGAACACTGAAGCTTTCTTT.